This T cell receptor (beta chain) was identified during a study of liver allograft versus peripheral blood T cells. Turning to the study itself: Repertoires of T cell receptors in transplanted livers were compared with recipients' peripheral blood repertoires. Study conclusions and caveats: Intragraft T cell receptor repertoires of liver allografts were reported to differ from peripheral blood repertoires.

TCRdb re-analysed the reads in MiXCR, keeping a single row per CDR3 protein. Of about 3,800 distinct CDR3 sequences in the sample, 11% to 15% were seen once. There are 14 residues in the CDR3. V was clipped by 7 bases and J by 6 bases, with 16 bases between them. Germline V gene data show CDR1 as MNHNS and CDR2 as SASEGT. As concerns this clonotype: Its antigen is currently unknown.

The clonotype originates from a human patient who had a liver transplant. A share of the T cells may be of graft donor origin. The chain links TRBV6-1 to TRBJ1-5; D perhaps matches TRBD1 (5 bases). CDR3 sequence: CASKASGYGQPQHF. The CDR3 nucleotides are TGTGCCAGCAAAGCGTCAGGGTACGGTCAGCCCCAGCATTTT.